The clone carrying this T cell receptor beta chain came up a few times. The sample comes from a study of blood T cells in healthy people across ages. The V segment lost 2 bases and the J segment 5 bases; nucleotides outside the gene matches: 18. Germline CDR1 SGDLS, CDR2 YYNGEE. This CDR3 spans 19 amino acids. Combining a sample-barcoded 5' primer with a J-beta primer mix, a second PCR ran for roughly 7 to 11 cycles. One entry per CDR3 protein, called by TCRdb with MiXCR from the 5' RACE reads. The sample shows more than 1,000,000 distinct CDR3 sequences, around 25% of them seen only once. These same records also appear under a second study, on T cells of mothers and their children.

The chain carries TRBV9 and TRBJ2-3; 9 bases agree with TRBD1. This clonotype was sampled from a girl aged 2 to 9 in good health. The sample taken for sequencing was blood. Here the CDR3 DNA reads TGTGCCAGCAGCGTCAGGTCTACTCTGGGGGGACAGGGAGGAGATACGCAGTATTTT. As protein: CASSVRSTLGGQGGDTQYF.